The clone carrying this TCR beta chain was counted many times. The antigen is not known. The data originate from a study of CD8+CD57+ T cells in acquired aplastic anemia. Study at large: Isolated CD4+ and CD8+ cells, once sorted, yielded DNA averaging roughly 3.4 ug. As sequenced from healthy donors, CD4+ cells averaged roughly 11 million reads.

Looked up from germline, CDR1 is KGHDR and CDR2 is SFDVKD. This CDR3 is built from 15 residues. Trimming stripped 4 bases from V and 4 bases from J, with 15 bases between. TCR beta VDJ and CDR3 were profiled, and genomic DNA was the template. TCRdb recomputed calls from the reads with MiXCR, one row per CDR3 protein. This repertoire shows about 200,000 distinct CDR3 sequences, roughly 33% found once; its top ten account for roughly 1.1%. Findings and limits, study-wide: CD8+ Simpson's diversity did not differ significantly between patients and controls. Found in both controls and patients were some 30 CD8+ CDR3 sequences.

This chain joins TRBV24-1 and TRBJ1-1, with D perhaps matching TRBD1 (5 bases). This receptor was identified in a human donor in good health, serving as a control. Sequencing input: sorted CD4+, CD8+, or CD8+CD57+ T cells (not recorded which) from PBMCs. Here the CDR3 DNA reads TGTGCCACCAGTGACAGTTCATGGGGCGTCACTGAAGCTTTCTTT. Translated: CATSDSSWGVTEAFF.